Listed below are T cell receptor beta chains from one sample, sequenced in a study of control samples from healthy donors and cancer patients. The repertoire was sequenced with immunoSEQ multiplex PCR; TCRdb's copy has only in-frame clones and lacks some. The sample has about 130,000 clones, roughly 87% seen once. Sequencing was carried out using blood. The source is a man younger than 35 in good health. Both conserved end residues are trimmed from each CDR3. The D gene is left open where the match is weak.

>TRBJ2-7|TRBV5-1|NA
ASSLGGTLAYEQY
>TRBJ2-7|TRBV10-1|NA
ASSGTVSYEQY
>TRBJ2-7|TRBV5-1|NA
ASSRQTGPNFDQY
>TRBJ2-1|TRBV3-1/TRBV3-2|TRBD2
ASSPVTTSGIREQF
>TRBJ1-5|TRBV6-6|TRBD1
ARTGSNQPQH
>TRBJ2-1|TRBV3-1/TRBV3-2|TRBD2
ASSPRDRGTSSDEQF
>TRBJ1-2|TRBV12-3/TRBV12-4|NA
ASRPRTNYGYT
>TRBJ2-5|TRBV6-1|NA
ASSEVETQY
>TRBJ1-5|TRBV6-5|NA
ASTLGGSNQPQH
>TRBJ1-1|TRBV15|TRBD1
ATRGTANTEAF
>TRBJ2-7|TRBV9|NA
ASSPEAPQSEQY
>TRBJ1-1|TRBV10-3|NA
AISDSFNTEAF
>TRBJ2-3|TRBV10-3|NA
ATSLDRWGTDTQY
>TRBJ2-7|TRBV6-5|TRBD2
AILAEYEQY
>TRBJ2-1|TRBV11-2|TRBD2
ASSLRVAGKPHTPIEQF
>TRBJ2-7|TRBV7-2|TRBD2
ASTLLAGLGEQY
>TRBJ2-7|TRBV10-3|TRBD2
AIKREPRYEQY
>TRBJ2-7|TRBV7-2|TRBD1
ASSLATGGTYEQY
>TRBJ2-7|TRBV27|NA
ASSLEGKLFYEQY
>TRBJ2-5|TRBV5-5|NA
ASSPGSQETQY
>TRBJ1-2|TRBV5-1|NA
ASSTDTSNYGYT
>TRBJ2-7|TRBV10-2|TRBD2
ASSEGSSGSPYEQY
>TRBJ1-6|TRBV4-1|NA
ASSQGTTPLH
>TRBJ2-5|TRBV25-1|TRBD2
ASSAGGLETQY